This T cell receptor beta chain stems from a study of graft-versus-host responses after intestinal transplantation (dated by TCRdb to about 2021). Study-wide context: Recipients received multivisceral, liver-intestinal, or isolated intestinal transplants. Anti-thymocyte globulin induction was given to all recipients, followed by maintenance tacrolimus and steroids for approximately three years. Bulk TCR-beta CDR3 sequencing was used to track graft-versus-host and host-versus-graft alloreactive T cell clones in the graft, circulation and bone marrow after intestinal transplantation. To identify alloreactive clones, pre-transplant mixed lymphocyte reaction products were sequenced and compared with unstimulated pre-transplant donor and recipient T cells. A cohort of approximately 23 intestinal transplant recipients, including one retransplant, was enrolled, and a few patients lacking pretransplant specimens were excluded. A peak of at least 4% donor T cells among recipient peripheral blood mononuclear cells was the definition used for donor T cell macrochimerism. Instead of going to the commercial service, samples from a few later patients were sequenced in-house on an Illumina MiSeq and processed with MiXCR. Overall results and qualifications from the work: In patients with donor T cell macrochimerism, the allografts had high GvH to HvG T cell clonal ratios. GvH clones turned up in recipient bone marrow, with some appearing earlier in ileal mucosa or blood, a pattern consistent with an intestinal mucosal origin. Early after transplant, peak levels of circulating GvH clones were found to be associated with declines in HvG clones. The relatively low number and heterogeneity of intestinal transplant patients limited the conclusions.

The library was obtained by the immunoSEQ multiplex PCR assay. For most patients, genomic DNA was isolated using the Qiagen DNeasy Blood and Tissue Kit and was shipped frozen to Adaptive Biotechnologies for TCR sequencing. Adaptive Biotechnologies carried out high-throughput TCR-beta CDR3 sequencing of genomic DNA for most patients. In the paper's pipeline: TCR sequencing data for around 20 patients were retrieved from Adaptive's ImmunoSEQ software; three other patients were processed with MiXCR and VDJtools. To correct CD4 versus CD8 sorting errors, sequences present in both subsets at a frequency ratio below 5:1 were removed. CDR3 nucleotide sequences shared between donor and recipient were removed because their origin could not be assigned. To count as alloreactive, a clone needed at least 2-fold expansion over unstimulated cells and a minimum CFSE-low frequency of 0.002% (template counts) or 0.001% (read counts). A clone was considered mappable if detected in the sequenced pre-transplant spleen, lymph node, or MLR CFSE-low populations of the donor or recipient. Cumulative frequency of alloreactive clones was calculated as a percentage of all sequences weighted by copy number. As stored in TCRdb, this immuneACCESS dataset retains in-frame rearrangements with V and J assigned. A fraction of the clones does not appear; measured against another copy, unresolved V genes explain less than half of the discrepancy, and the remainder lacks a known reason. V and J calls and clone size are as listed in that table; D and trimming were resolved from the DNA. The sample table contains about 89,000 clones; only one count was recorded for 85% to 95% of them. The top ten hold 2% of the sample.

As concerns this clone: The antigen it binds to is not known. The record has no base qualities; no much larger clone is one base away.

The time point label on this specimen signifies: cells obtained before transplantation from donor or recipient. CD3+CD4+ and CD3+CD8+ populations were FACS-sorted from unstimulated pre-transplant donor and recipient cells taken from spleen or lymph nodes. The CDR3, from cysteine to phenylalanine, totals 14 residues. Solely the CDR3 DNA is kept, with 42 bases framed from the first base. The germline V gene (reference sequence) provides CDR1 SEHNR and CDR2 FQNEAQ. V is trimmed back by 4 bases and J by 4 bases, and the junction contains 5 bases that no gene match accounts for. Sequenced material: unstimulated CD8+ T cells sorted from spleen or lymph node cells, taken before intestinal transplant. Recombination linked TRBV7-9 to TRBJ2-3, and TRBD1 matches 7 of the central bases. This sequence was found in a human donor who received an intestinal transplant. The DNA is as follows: TGTGCCAGCAGCTCCTACAGGGGTTCAGATACGCAGTATTTT. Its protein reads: CASSSYRGSDTQYF.